A single sample gave rise to the 19 T cell receptor beta chains below, sequenced in a study of T cell responses to AZD1222 COVID-19 vaccine. Generated by immunoSEQ multiplex PCR, the TCRdb table keeps only in-frame clones and is missing some. Among about 140,000 clones, around 90% were seen once, and the ten largest hold about 3%. The starting material was peripheral blood, obtained on day 0 of AZD1222 vaccination. The receptors come from an adult in good health.

The CDR3 spells CASSLKGTADGYTF. The CDR3 DNA is TGTGCCAGCAGTTTAAAAGGGACAGCGGATGGCTACACCTTC. This chain uses TRBV28 with TRBJ1-2; TRBD1 agrees at 7 bases. With 2 bases clipped from V and 6 bases from J, the junction kept 6 bases outside the gene matches. The CDR3 loop spans 14 amino acids. Germline V gene sequence: CDR1 MDHEN, CDR2 SYDVKM.

V is TRBV6-6 and J is TRBJ1-1; D uncertain. Trimming pared 2 bases from V and 9 bases from J, leaving 7 bases between. The CDR3 is made up of 11 amino acids. Germline V gene sequence: CDR1 MNHNY, CDR2 SVGAGI (reference sequence). The CDR3 DNA reads TGTGCCAGCAGTTACAAGTTTAAAGCTTTCTTT. It codes for CASSYKFKAFF.

CDR3: CASSQELGTFYGYTF. The CDR3 DNA reads as TGTGCCAGCAGCCAAGAATTGGGGACATTCTATGGCTACACCTTC. The V gene is TRBV4-2, the J gene TRBJ1-2, with a weak D call TRBD1 (6 bases). Trimming left V 0 bases short and J 4 bases short, with 12 bases between. The CDR3 is 15 residues long. Germline loops: CDR1 LGHNA, CDR2 YNFKEQ.

The rearrangement uses TRBV29-1 and TRBJ1-2; TRBD1 might be the D (6 bases). Germline V gene sequence: CDR1 SQVTM, CDR2 ANQGSEA. The CDR3 sequence is 12 residues long. Trimming left V 3 bases short and J 8 bases short, with 13 bases between. The CDR3: CSVDWGARGYTF. CDR3 sequence (DNA): TGCAGCGTTGATTGGGGGGCGCGGGGCTACACCTTC. The variable domain in full, completed from reference TRBV29-1 and TRBJ1-2, reads SAVISQKPSRDICQRGTSLTIQCQVDSQVTMMFWYRQQPGQSLTLIATANQGSEATYESGFVIDKFPISRPNLTFSTLTVSNMSPEDSSIYLCSVDWGARGYTFGSGTRLTVV.

The gene calls are TRBV9 and TRBJ2-7; 11 bases are shared with TRBD1. The trim removed 4 bases at V and 2 bases at J, leaving 5 bases unmatched. CDR1 and CDR2 (germline): SGDLS, YYNGEE. The CDR3 has 15 amino acids. Here the CDR3 DNA reads TGTGCCAGCAGCCTCGGGACAGGGGGGGCCTACGAGCAGTACTTC. Protein sequence: CASSLGTGGAYEQYF.

The chain recombines TRBV15 with TRBJ1-2; D uncertain. From germline, CDR1 is LNHNV and CDR2 YYDKDF (reference sequence). V was cut by 2 bases and J by 10 bases, with 14 bases left in between. The CDR3 spans 13 residues. CDR3 in amino acids: CATSRQDWWDYTF. For the CDR3, the DNA is TGTGCCACCAGCAGACAGGACTGGTGGGACTACACCTTC.

The chain links TRBV7-2 to TRBJ2-1, with 7 bases that match TRBD2. The CDR3 extends over 15 amino acids. V dropped 1 base and J dropped 12; count of bases not matched to a gene: 12. CDR1 is SGHTA, CDR2 FQGNSA, per germline. CDR3 residues: CASSLGGGEPSGQFF. The CDR3 coding sequence is TGTGCCAGCAGCTTAGGAGGAGGGGAGCCTAGCGGGCAGTTCTTC.

The rearrangement joins TRBV2 to TRBJ1-2; D not resolved. The CDR3 totals 12 residues. The V end was cut by 7 bases, the J end by 3 bases, with 9 bases between. The germline V gene encodes CDR1 SNHLY and CDR2 FYNNEI. The CDR3 nucleotides are TGTGCCAGCACTGAGGCCTACTATGGCTACACCTTC. This gives the protein CASTEAYYGYTF.

This rearrangement joins TRBV4-3 to TRBJ2-6, with 8 nucleotides matching TRBD1. The germline gives CDR1 LGHNA, CDR2 YSLEER. The J segment lost 1 base and the V segment lost 0 bases, leaving 8 bases of the junction unmatched. This CDR3 region has 19 residues. This CDR3 reads CASSQDSDRGVSGANVLTF. The CDR3 bases are TGCGCCAGCAGCCAAGATTCCGACAGGGGTGTTTCTGGGGCCAACGTCCTGACTTTC.

This chain uses TRBV3-1 (or the pseudogene TRBV3-2) with TRBJ1-2, with D maybe TRBD1 (5 bases). Trimming removed 0 bases from V and 5 bases from J, with 10 bases in between. This CDR3 has 14 amino acids. Germline lookup yields CDR1 LGHDT and CDR2 YNNKEL (reference sequence). CDR3 in DNA: TGTGCCAGCAGCCAAGACGGGGGAAGGTATGGCTACACCTTC. It is translated as CASSQDGGRYGYTF.

The rearrangement uses TRBV19 and TRBJ1-3, with 10 bases aligning to TRBD1. After removal of 3 bases from V and 3 bases from J, the junction contained 5 bases not matched to a gene. Per the germline V gene, CDR1 is LNHDA and CDR2 is SQIVND (reference sequence). CDR3 length: 16 amino acids. This chain's CDR3 is CASSMGGQGLGNTIYF. The CDR3 DNA reads as TGTGCCAGTAGTATGGGGGGACAGGGGCTTGGAAACACCATATATTTT.

The chain employs TRBV4-2 and TRBJ2-5; 10 bases agree with TRBD2. With 4 bases clipped from V and 4 bases from J, the junction kept 9 bases outside the gene matches. The CDR3 extends over 16 amino acids. The germline V gene encodes CDR1 LGHNA and CDR2 YNFKEQ. The CDR3 loop reads CASSPSPAGGAETQYF. CDR3 coding DNA: TGTGCCAGCAGCCCCAGTCCAGCGGGAGGGGCAGAGACCCAGTACTTC.

DNA for the CDR3: TGTGCCAGCAGTGGGGTGGGATTTCGTAACGAGCAGTACTTC. Residues: CASSGVGFRNEQYF. The chain joins TRBV2 to TRBJ2-7; no clear D gene. This CDR3 contains 14 residues. V shed 4 bases and J shed 5 bases, with 15 bases lying between them. In germline, CDR1 is SNHLY, CDR2 FYNNEI.

The chain couples TRBV6-5 to TRBJ1-2; D is perhaps TRBD1 (5 bases). Trimming took off 0 bases at V and 4 bases at J, with 9 bases between the two ends. The CDR3 extends over 14 amino acids. Germline V gene sequence: CDR1 MNHEY, CDR2 SVGAGI. Here the CDR3 DNA reads TGTGCCAGCAGTTACTCATACGGGGGCTATGGCTACACCTTC. Protein product: CASSYSYGGYGYTF.

This chain connects TRBV5-8 to TRBJ1-2; D remains ambiguous. Germline lookup yields CDR1 SGHTS and CDR2 YDEGEE. The CDR3 runs 14 residues. V lost 2 bases, J lost 10 bases, and 18 bases lay in between. The CDR3 DNA reads as TGTGCCAGCAGCTTTAGATCGGGGAGGGCGTACTACACCTTC. Translated, it gives CASSFRSGRAYYTF. Using reference TRBV5-8 and TRBJ1-2 for the parts outside the CDR3, the full variable domain is EAGVTQSPTHLIKTRGQQATLRCSPISGHTSVYWYQQALGLGLQFLLWYDEGEERNRGNFPPRFSGRQFPNYSSELNVNALELEDSALYLCASSFRSGRAYYTFGSGTRLTVV.

This chain uses TRBV11-2 with TRBJ2-3; D remains unclear. The ends were cut back, 2 bases at V and 7 bases at J, with 7 bases in the middle. The CDR3 is made up of 12 amino acids. CDR1 and CDR2 from the germline V gene are SGHAT and FQNNGV. In DNA, the CDR3 is TGTGCCAGCAGCTTAAGAGGCAATACGCAGTATTTT. It yields the protein CASSLRGNTQYF.

This chain uses TRBV9 with TRBJ2-2; 7 bases align to TRBD1. Germline CDR1 SGDLS, CDR2 YYNGEE. The CDR3 loop spans 16 amino acids. V gave up 4 bases and J gave up 1 base; unmatched junction bases: 7. CDR3 in DNA: TGTGCCAGCAGCTTCGGCTGGACAGGGAACACCGGGGAGCTGTTTTTT. Protein sequence: CASSFGWTGNTGELFF.

The V and J genes are TRBV7-8 and TRBJ2-3; 7 bases agree with TRBD2. Germline V lookup: CDR1 SGHVS, CDR2 FQNEAQ. J was trimmed by 4 bases and V by 2 bases; bases with no gene match: 6. CDR3 length: 15 amino acids. CDR3 amino acids: CASSLLRGGSDTQYF. The CDR3 DNA reads as TGTGCCAGCAGCTTATTGCGGGGAGGGTCAGATACGCAGTATTTT.

This rearrangement joins TRBV4-3 to TRBJ2-7, with D maybe TRBD1 (6 bases). The length of the CDR3 is 15 residues. V lost 0 bases and J 2 bases, leaving 11 bases between the germline ends. CDR1 is LGHNA, CDR2 YSLEER, per germline. Written as DNA, the CDR3 is TGCGCCAGCAGCCAAGATAAGACAGGCACCTACGAGCAGTACTTC. This codes for CASSQDKTGTYEQYF.